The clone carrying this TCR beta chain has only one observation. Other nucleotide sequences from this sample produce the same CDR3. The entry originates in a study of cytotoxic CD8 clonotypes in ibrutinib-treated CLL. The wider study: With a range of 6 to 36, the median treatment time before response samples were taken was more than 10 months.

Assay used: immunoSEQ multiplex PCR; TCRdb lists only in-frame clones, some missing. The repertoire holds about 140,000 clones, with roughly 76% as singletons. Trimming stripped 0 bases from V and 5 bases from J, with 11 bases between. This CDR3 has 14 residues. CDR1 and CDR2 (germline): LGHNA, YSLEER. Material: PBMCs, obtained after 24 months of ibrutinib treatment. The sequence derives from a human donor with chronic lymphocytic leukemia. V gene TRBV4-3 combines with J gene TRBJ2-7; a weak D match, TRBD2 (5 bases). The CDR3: CASSQDAGRHEQYF. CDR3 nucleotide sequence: TGCGCCAGCAGCCAAGATGCGGGTCGCCACGAGCAGTACTTC.